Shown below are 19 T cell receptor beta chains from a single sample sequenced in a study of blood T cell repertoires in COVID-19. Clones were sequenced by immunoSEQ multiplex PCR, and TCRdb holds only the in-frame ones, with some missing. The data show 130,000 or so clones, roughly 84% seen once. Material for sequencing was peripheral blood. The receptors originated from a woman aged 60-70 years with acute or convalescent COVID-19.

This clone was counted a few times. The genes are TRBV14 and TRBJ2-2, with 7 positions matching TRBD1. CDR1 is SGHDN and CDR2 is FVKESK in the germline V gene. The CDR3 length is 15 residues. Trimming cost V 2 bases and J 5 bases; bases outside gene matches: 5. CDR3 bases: TGTGCCAGCAGCCAATGGGCCAGGGGGACCGGGGAGCTGTTTTTT. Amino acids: CASSQWARGTGELFF.

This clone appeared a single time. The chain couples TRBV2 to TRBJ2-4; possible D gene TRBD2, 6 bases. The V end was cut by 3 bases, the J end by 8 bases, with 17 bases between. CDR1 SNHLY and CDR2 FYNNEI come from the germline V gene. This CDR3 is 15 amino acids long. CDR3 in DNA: TGTGCCAGCAGTGACCCCGGCGGGGCTAGGGACATTCAGTACTTC. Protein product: CASSDPGGARDIQYF.

In DNA form, the CDR3 reads TGCGCCAGCAGCCAAGATCCATCTAACTATGGCTACACCTTC. This translates into CASSQDPSNYGYTF. This chain connects TRBV4-1 to TRBJ1-2; D is ambiguous. CDR1 is MGHRA and CDR2 is YSYEKL in the germline V gene. The CDR3 sequence is 14 residues long. Deletions cut 0 bases from V and 0 bases from J, with 5 bases between.

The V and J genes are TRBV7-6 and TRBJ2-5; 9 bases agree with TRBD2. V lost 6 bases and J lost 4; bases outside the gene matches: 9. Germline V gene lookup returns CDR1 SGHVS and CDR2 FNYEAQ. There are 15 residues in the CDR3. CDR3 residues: CASSPAGGGGETQYF. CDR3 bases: TGTGCCAGCAGTCCGGCGGGGGGGGGAGGAGAGACCCAGTACTTC.

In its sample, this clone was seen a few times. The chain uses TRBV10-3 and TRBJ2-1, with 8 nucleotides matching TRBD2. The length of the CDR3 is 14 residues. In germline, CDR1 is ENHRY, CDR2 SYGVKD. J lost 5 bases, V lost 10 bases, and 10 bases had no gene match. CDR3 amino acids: CATTGTRYDNEQFF. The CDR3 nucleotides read TGTGCCACCACCGGGACTAGGTATGACAATGAGCAGTTCTTC.

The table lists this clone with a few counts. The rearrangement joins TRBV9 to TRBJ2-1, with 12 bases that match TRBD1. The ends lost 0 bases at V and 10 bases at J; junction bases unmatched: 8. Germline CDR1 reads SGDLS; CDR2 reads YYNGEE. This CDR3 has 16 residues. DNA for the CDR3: TGTGCCAGCAGCGTAGAGATGGGACAGGGGGCTGAAGAGCAGTTCTTC. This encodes CASSVEMGQGAEEQFF.

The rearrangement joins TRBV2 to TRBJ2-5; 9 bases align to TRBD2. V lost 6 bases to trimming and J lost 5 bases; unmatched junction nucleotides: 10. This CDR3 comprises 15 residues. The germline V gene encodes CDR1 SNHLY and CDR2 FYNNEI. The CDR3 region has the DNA TGTGCCAGCAGAGATTTAGCGGGGGCGGGGGAGACCCAGTACTTC. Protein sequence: CASRDLAGAGETQYF.

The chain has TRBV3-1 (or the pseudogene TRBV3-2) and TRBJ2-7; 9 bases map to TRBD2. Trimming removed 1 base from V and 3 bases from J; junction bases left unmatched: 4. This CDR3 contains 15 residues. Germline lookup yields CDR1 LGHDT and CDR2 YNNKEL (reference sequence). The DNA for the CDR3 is TGTGCCAGCAGCCAAGCAACGCGGGGGGGCTACGAGCAGTACTTC. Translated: CASSQATRGGYEQYF.

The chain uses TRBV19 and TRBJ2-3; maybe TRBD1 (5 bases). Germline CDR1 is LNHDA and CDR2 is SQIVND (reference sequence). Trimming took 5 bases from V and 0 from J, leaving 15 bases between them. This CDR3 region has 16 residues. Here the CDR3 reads CASSRNPRTSTDTQYF. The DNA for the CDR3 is TGTGCCAGTAGTCGCAACCCCCGGACAAGCACAGATACGCAGTATTTT.

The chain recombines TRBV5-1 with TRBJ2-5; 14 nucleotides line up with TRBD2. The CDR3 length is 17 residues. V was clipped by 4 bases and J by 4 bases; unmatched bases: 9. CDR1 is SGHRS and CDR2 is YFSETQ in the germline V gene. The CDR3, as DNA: TGCGCCAGCAGCCCTCAAGGACTAGCGGGGGGCCTAGAGACCCAGTACTTC. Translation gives CASSPQGLAGGLETQYF.

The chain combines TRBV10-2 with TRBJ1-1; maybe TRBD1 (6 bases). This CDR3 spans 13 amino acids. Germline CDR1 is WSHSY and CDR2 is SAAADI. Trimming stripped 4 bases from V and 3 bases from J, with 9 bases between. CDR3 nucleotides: TGCGCCAGCAGTGTCAGGGGAGACACTGAAGCTTTCTTT. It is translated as CASSVRGDTEAFF.

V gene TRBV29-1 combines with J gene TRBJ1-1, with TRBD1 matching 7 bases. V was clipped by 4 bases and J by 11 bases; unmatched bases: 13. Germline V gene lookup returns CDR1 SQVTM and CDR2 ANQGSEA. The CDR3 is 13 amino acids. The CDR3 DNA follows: TGCAGCGTTGTATCAGGGGGTGGCGTCGGGGCTTTCTTT. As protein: CSVVSGGGVGAFF.

In DNA form, the CDR3 reads TGTGCCAGCAGCCCGGACAGGAGCTCTGGAAACACCATATATTTT. Translated: CASSPDRSSGNTIYF. The chain recombines TRBV5-5 with TRBJ1-3, with TRBD1 matching 7 bases. The CDR3 is 15 residues long. Germline V gives CDR1 SGHKS, CDR2 YYEKEE (reference sequence). After removal of 4 bases from V and 0 bases from J, the junction contained 4 bases not matched to a gene.

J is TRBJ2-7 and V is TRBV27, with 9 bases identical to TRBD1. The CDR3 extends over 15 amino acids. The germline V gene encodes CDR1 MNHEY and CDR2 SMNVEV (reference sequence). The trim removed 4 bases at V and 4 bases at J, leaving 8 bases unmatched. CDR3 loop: CASSSGQGIGYEQYF. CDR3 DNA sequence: TGTGCCAGCAGTTCGGGACAGGGAATTGGATACGAGCAGTACTTC.

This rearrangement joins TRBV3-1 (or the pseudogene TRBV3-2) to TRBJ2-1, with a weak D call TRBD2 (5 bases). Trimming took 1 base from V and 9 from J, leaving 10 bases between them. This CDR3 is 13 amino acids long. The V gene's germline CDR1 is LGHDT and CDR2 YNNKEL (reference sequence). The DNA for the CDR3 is TGTGCCAGCAGCCAAGTACTAGGAGGTGAGCAGTTCTTC. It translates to CASSQVLGGEQFF.

CDR3 in amino acids: CASATGGGNTEAFF. As DNA, the CDR3 is TGCGCCAGCGCAACAGGGGGCGGGAACACTGAAGCTTTCTTT. V and J are TRBV5-1 and TRBJ1-1; 9 bases are shared with TRBD1. With 7 bases clipped from V and 1 base from J, the junction kept 5 bases outside the gene matches. Germline V lookup: CDR1 SGHRS, CDR2 YFSETQ. The CDR3 has 14 amino acids.

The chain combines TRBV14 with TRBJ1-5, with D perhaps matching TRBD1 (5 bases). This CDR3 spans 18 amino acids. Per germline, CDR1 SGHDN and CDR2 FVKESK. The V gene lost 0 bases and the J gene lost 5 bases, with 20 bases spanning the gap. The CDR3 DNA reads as TGTGCCAGCAGCCAAGAAGCGGGGAAAGGCAGGGCCGATCAGCCCCAGCATTTT. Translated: CASSQEAGKGRADQPQHF.

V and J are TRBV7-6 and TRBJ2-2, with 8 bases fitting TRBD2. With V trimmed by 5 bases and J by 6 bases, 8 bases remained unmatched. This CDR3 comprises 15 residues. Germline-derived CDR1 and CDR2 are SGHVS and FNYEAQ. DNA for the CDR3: TGTGCCAGCAGCCCTATGGCGGGGGGCTCCGGGGAGCTGTTTTTT. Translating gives CASSPMAGGSGELFF.

The CDR3 DNA sequence: TGTGCCATCAGTGGTGAGGGACAGGGACACGAGCAGTACTTC. It codes for CAISGEGQGHEQYF. This chain joins TRBV10-3 and TRBJ2-7; 9 bases align to TRBD1. Germline V gene data show CDR1 as ENHRY and CDR2 as SYGVKD. V shed 4 bases and J 5 bases; nucleotides not matched to a gene: 6. The CDR3 extends over 14 amino acids.